This TCR beta chain was recorded in a study of T-cell reconstitution after alpha-beta-depleted transplantation in children. TCRbeta library construction was performed incorporating unique molecular identifiers. Via MiXCR, TCRdb re-called the PCR reads, giving one row per CDR3 protein. The table lists about 300,000 distinct CDR3 sequences, about a tenth of them singletons. General study points: High day-60 TCRbeta diversity in some patients came from surviving recipient T cells and thymic progenitors.

CDR3 length: 16 residues. From germline, CDR1 is SGHTA and CDR2 FQGNSA. The germline V and J ends were trimmed by 0 bases and 2 bases, with 13 bases remaining between them. This clonotype has at least ten counts. Antigen specificity is unknown. The genes are TRBV7-2 and TRBJ1-2, with unresolved D. Source: PBMCs, taken before TCRalphabeta/CD19-depleted stem cell transplant. This sequence was found in a boy in the first two years of life with acute myeloid leukemia, due to receive a stem cell transplant. The CDR3 nucleotides read TGTGCCAGCAGCTTAGCGGGAACAGCCCAAAACTATGGCTACACCTTC. It yields the protein CASSLAGTAQNYGYTF. Full variable domain (missing parts from reference TRBV7-2 and TRBJ1-2): GAGVSQSPSNKVTEKGKDVELRCDPISGHTALYWYRQSLGQGLEFLIYFQGNSAPDKSGLPSDRFSAERTGGSVSTLTIQRTQQEDSAVYLCASSLAGTAQNYGYTFGSGTRLTVV.